Only a few counts were recorded for the clone carrying this T cell receptor beta chain. As yet, its antigen is unknown. Researchers ran the PCR with 60 Vbeta and 13 Jbeta primers. Some clones are missing from TCRdb's copy, which holds only in-frame ones; the method was immunoSEQ multiplex PCR. This sample has 110,000 or so clones, with 70% to 80% found just once. The data belong to a study of cytomegalovirus exposure and HLA in healthy donors. Overall study findings and caveats: TRBV6-2, TRBV6-3 and some other V segments were unresolvable in 87-base-pair reads. Further analysis was carried out later, and it showed several of the most significant clusters appearing linked to common viral pathogens. Researchers reported that three CMV-associated chains were confirmed in vitro as CMV antigen-specific. Cytomegalovirus-associated status was assigned to roughly 160 TCR beta chains.

CDR1 is LNHDA, CDR2 SQIVND, per germline (reference sequence). This CDR3 spans 18 amino acids. V shed 1 base, J shed 2 bases, and the junction held 6 bases outside the gene matches. This sequence joins TRBV19 and TRBJ1-5; 12 bases match TRBD1. The sample was PBMCs. This receptor was obtained from a woman aged 40 to 49 in good health and CMV-seropositive. CDR3 loop: CASSIGLGQGAGNQPQHF. The CDR3 nucleotides read TGTGCCAGTAGTATAGGGCTGGGACAGGGGGCGGGCAATCAGCCCCAGCATTTT.